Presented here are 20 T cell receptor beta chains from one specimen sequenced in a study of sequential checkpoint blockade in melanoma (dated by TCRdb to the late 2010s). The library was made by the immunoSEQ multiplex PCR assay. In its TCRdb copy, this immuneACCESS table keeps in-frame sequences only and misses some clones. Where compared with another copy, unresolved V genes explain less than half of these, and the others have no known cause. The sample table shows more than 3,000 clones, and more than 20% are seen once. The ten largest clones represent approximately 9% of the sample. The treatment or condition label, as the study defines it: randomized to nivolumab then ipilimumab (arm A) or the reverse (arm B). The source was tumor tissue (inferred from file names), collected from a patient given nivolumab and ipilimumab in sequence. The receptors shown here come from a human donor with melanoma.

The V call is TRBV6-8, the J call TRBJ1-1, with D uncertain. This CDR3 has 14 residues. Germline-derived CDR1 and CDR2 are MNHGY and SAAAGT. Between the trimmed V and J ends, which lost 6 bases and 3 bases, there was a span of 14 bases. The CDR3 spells CASSPTGTDTEAFF. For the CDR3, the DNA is TGTGCCAGCAGCCCAACCGGCACGGACACTGAAGCTTTCTTT.

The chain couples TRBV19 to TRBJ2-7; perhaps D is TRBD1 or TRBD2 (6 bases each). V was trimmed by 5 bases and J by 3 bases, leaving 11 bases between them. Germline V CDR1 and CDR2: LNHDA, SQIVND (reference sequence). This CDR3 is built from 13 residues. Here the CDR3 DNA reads TGTGCCAGTAGTCAAGAGGGGGGCTACGAGCAGTACTTC. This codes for CASSQEGGYEQYF. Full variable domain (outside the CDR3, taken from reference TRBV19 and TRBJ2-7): DGGITQSPKYLFRKEGQNVTLSCEQNLNHDAMYWYRQDPGQGLRLIYYSQIVNDFQKGDIAEGYSVSREKKESFPLTVTSAQKNPTAFYLCASSQEGGYEQYFGPGTRLTVT.

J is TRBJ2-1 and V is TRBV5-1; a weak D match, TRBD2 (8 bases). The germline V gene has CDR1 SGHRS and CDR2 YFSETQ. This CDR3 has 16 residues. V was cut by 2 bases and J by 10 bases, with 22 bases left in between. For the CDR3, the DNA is TGCGCCAGCAGCTTCCCTAGCGGGCTTCAGGGGGACGAGCAGTTCTTC. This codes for CASSFPSGLQGDEQFF.

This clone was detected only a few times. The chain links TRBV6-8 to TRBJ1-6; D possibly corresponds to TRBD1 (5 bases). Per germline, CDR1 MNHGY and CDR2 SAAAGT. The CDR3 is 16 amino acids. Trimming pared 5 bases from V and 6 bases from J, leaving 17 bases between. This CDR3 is CASSPRGAASNSPLHF. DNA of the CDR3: TGTGCCAGCAGTCCGAGGGGTGCAGCGTCTAATTCACCCCTCCACTTT.

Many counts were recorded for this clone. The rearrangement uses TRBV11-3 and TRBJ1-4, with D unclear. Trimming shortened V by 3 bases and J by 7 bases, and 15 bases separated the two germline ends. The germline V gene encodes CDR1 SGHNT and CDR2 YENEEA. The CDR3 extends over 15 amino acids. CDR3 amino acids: CASSFSGRTGEKLFF. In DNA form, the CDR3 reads TGTGCCAGCAGCTTTAGCGGCCGGACCGGTGAAAAACTGTTTTTT. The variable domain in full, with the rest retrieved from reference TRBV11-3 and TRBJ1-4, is EAGVVQSPRYKIIEKKQPVAFWCNPISGHNTLYWYLQNLGQGPELLIRYENEEAVDDSQLPKDRFSAERLKGVDSTLKIQPAELGDSAVYLCASSFSGRTGEKLFFGSGTQLSVL.

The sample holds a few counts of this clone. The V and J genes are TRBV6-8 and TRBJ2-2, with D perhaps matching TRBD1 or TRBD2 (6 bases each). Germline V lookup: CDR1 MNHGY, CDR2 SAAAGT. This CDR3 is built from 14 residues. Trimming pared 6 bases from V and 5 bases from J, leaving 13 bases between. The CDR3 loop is CASRQGGGTGELFF. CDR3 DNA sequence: TGTGCCAGCAGACAGGGAGGAGGGACCGGGGAGCTGTTTTTT.

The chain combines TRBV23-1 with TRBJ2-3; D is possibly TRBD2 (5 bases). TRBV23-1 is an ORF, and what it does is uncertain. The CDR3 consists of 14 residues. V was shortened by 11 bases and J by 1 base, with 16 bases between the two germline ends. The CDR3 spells CACRSRGRTDTQYF. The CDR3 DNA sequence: TGCGCCTGCCGCTCGAGAGGGCGCACAGATACGCAGTATTTT.

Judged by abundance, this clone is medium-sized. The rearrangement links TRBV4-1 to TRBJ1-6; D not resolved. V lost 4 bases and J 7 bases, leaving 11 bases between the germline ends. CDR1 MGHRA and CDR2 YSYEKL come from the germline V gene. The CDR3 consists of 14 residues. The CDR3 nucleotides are TGCGCCAGCAGCCGCATGTTGGGGAATTCACCCCTCCACTTT. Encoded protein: CASSRMLGNSPLHF.

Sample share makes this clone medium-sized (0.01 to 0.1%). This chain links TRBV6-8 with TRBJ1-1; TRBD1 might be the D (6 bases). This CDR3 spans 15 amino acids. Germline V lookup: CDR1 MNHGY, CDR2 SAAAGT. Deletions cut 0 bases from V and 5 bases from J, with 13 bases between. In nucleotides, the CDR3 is TGTGCCAGCAGTTACTCGGGGGGCCCGGATACTGAAGCTTTCTTT. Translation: CASSYSGGPDTEAFF.

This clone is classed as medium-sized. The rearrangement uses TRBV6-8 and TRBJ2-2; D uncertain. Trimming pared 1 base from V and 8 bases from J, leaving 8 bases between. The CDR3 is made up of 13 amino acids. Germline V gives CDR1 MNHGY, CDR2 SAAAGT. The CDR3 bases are TGTGCCAGCAGTTACTTTACCGGGGGGGAGCTGTTTTTT. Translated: CASSYFTGGELFF.

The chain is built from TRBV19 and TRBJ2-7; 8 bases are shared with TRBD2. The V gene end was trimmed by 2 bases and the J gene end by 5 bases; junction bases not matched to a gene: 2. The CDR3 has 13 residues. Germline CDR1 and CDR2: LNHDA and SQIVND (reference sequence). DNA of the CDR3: TGTGCCAGTAGTATACGGGAGGGAAACGAGCAGTACTTC. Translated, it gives CASSIREGNEQYF.

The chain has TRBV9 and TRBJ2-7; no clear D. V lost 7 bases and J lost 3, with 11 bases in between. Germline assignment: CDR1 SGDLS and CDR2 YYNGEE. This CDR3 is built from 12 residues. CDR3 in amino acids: CASESPDYEQYF. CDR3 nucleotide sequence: TGTGCCAGCGAATCTCCTGACTACGAGCAGTACTTC.

CDR3 loop: CASSSLYGGGNNSYNEQFF. CDR3 DNA sequence: TGTGCCAGTAGTTCCCTCTATGGGGGGGGCAACAACTCCTACAATGAGCAGTTCTTC. The chain carries TRBV19 and TRBJ2-1, with a possible D match to TRBD2 (7 bases). This CDR3 spans 19 amino acids. The germline V and J ends were trimmed by 5 bases and 0 bases, with 23 bases remaining between them. Germline values: CDR1 LNHDA, CDR2 SQIVND (reference sequence).

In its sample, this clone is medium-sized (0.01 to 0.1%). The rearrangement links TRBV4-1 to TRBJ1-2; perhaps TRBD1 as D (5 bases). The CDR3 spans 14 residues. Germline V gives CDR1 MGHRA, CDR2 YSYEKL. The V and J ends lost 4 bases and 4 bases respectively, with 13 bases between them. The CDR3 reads CASSPGLGVYGYTF. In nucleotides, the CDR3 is TGCGCCAGCAGCCCAGGCCTAGGGGTCTATGGCTACACCTTC.

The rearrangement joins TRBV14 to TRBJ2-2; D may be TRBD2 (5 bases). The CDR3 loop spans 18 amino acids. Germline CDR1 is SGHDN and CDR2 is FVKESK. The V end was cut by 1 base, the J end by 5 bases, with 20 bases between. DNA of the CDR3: TGTGCCAGCAGCCAAGGACGAGATCGGCGGGTTGGAACCGGGGAGCTGTTTTTT. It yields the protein CASSQGRDRRVGTGELFF.

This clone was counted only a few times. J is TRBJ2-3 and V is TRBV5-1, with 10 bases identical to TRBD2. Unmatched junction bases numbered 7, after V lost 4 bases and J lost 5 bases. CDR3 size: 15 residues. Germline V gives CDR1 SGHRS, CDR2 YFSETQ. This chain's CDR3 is CASSIQRGGGDTQYF. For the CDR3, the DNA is TGCGCCAGCAGCATCCAGCGGGGGGGCGGAGATACGCAGTATTTT.

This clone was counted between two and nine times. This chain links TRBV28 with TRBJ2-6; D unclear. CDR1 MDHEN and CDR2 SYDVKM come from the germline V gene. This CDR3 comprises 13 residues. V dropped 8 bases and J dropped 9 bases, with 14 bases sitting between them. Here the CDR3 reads CASGDWPNNVLTF. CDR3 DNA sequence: TGTGCCAGCGGGGATTGGCCGAACAACGTCCTGACTTTC.

This chain's CDR3 is CASSPLPGLGGSEQYF. The CDR3 nucleotides read TGCGCCAGCAGCCCCCTACCGGGACTAGGGGGAAGCGAGCAGTACTTC. This sequence joins TRBV5-1 and TRBJ2-7, with TRBD2 identical over 8 bases. The trim removed 4 bases at V and 6 bases at J, leaving 15 bases unmatched. The CDR3 is made up of 16 amino acids. Germline lookup yields CDR1 SGHRS and CDR2 YFSETQ.

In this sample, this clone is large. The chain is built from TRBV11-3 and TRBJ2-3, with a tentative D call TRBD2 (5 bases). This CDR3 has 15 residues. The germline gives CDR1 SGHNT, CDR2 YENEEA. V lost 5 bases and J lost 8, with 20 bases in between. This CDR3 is CASSPTTDILSTQYF. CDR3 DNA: TGTGCCAGCAGCCCGACTACCGATATCCTCTCTACGCAGTATTTT. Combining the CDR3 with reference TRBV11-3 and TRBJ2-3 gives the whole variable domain EAGVVQSPRYKIIEKKQPVAFWCNPISGHNTLYWYLQNLGQGPELLIRYENEEAVDDSQLPKDRFSAERLKGVDSTLKIQPAELGDSAVYLCASSPTTDILSTQYFGPGTRLTVL.

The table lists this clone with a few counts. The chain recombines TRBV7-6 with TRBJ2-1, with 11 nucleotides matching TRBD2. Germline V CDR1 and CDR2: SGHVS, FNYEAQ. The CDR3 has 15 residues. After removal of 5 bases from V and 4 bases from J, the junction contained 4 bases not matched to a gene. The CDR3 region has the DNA TGTGCCAGCAGCGTGGGACTAGCGGAATACAATGAGCAGTTCTTC. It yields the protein CASSVGLAEYNEQFF.